In its sample, the clone carrying this TCR beta chain was seen many times. Its antigen is as yet unknown. The CDR3 length is 13 residues. Per germline, CDR1 SQVTM and CDR2 ANQGSEA. The V segment lost 6 bases and the J segment 3 bases; nucleotides outside the gene matches: 5. The sample comes from a study of human T cells and chemical hapten exposure. General observations from the study: The number of TCRs above 1 in 1000 frequency did not change after DPC sensitization.

Whole blood that had not been fractionated was the source of extracted total RNA. Unique molecular identifiers were linked by the library to individual cDNA molecules. From the reads, TCRdb called clonotypes with MiXCR, one entry per CDR3 protein. The table lists around 120,000 distinct CDR3 sequences, 8% to 9.5% of them singletons. Sequences were obtained from whole blood. The chain couples TRBV29-1 to TRBJ2-7; the match to TRBD1 covers 10 bases. This receptor was taken from a human donor in good health. Some clones in this sample may be carry-over from other donors' samples. The CDR3 region has the DNA TGCAGCGTCGCAGGGACAGGGGACTACGAGCAGTACTTC. Protein sequence: CSVAGTGDYEQYF.